One TCR beta chain is described in this entry. The antigen is undetermined. The data are from a study of cytomegalovirus exposure and HLA in healthy donors. Findings and limits, study-wide: In vitro checks showed that a few CMV-associated chains really do target CMV antigens.

The assay was immunoSEQ multiplex PCR, and TCRdb's table has in-frame clones only and misses some. This table has fewer than 150,000 clones, about 83% appearing once. The specimen sequenced was PBMCs. The TCR sequence derives from a man aged 18 to 29 in good health and CMV-seronegative.

This CDR3 is CASSSPQPAGVTGTEAFF. CDR3 sequence (DNA): TGTGCCAGCAGCTCACCTCAGCCGGCGGGAGTAACGGGGACTGAAGCTTTCTTT. The chain uses TRBV7-8 and TRBJ1-1; D is uncertain. There are 18 residues in the CDR3. The V gene's germline CDR1 is SGHVS and CDR2 FQNEAQ. Trimming cost V 4 bases and J 5 bases, with 26 bases left between them.